This T cell receptor beta chain was sequenced for a study of chemoradiotherapy in HPV16-positive cancers. About the research overall: Functional T-cell assays on a couple of HPV16-positive patients' cells defined candidate HPV-specific clones and common TCR motifs. Whole-study findings and limits: During treatment, candidate HPV-specific clones and E7-related motifs expanded in tumor. The functional HPV-specific definition rests on just two HPV16-positive patients.

The CDR3 totals 14 residues. Trimming cost V 1 base and J 8 bases; bases outside gene matches: 4. CDR1 is SGHVS and CDR2 is FQNEAQ in the germline V gene. About this clone: Its antigen is unknown.

Clones were read by immunoSEQ multiplex PCR, and TCRdb kept only the in-frame ones, dropping some. The sample has 6,500 to 10,000 clones; 87% are singletons. The source was blood, collected from a patient who underwent chemoradiotherapy. The chain recombines TRBV7-8 with TRBJ1-3; 8 nucleotides align to TRBD1. The origin of this receptor is a human donor with HPV-associated anogenital cancer. CDR3 protein: CASSLEQGVHTIYF. CDR3 DNA: TGTGCCAGCAGCTTAGAACAGGGGGTACACACCATATATTTT.